This record concerns one TCR beta chain sequence. Its antigen is unknown. The entire patient cohort was treatment-naive prior to thyroid surgery. These data come from a study of metastatic and nonmetastatic thyroid tumors. As for the study in general: Repertoire comparison spanned blood and tumor or nodule tissue of malignant and benign thyroid patients. Whole-study findings and limits: Significantly greater TCR beta diversity was reportedly found in malignant thyroid tumors than in benign nodules (in blood and tumor).

Authors' methods: To classify distant metastasis in papillary thyroid cancer, a model was built from CDR3 differences across clinicopathological groups. TCRdb re-called clones via MiXCR from the PCR reads. These V and J calls are TCRdb output, not the study's own analysis. This table has 85,000 to 95,000 clones, just under 15% appearing once. Germline V lookup: CDR1 MDHEN, CDR2 SYDVKM. The CDR3 covers 11 residues. V lost 8 bases and J lost 8, with 12 bases in between. Sequenced material: blood. The sequence was collected from a female donor with papillary thyroid cancer or a benign thyroid nodule (not recorded which). Some clones in this sample may be carry-over from other donors' samples. This chain connects TRBV28 to TRBJ1-2; a weak D match, TRBD1 (6 bases). The CDR3 spells CASARGGGYTF. The CDR3 nucleotides read TGTGCCAGCGCTAGGGGGGGCGGCTACACCTTC.